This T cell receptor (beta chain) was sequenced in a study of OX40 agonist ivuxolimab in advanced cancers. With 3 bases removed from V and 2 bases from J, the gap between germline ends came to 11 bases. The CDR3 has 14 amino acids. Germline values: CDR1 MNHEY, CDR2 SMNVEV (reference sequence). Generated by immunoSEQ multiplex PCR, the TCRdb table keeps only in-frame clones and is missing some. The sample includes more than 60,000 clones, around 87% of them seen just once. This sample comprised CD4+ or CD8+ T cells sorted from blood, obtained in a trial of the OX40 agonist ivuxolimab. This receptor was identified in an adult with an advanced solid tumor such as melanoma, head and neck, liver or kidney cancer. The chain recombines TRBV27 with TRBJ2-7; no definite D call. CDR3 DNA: TGTGCCAGCAGTTTGAGTCCCCTCCCCTACGAGCAGTACTTC. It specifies CASSLSPLPYEQYF.